Shown below are 30 T cell receptor beta chains from a single sample sequenced in a study of regulatory T cells in long-lasting Graves disease (TCRdb year 2021). The method was multiplex PCR. Sequenced using an Illumina HiSeq 4000. TCR beta libraries were built with iRepertoire HTBI primers and Arm-PCR amplification of CDR3 regions. Through fastp at Q25 and MiXCR, TCRdb rebuilt clones from the public reads, retaining in-frame beta chains. Each entry is one CDR3 protein sequence, shown with its most common DNA and genes. The sample records 440,000 or so distinct CDR3 sequences, around 15% of which are singletons. The ten largest account for over 8.5% of the sample. The time point label on this specimen signifies: newly diagnosed GD, antithyroid drugs for less than 3 months. For both TCR sequencing and RNA sequencing, RNA was extracted from PBMCs in TRIzol. A further study also used this sample, focusing on T cells in Graves' hyperthyroidism and ophthalmopathy.

Sequenced material: peripheral blood mononuclear cells (PBMCs), taken at new diagnosis, from a patient treated with antithyroid drugs. The origin of the receptors is a woman aged 30 to 39 with Graves disease. Donor details come from another sample of the same person, matched by shared clones.

This clonotype was recorded many times. The chain carries TRBV6-1 and TRBJ1-2; 8 positions match TRBD1. The germline CDR1 and CDR2 sequences are MNHNS and SASEGT. The CDR3 is 13 residues long. The V gene end was trimmed by 8 bases and the J gene end by 8 bases; junction bases not matched to a gene: 10. CDR3 sequence: CASRIAGGWGYTF. The CDR3 DNA follows: TGTGCCAGCCGGATCGCAGGGGGCTGGGGCTACACCTTC.

This chain links TRBV9 with TRBJ2-1; TRBD2 agrees at 9 bases. The J segment lost 4 bases and the V segment lost 3 bases, leaving 8 bases of the junction unmatched. Germline V lookup: CDR1 SGDLS, CDR2 YYNGEE. The CDR3 extends over 16 amino acids. The DNA of the CDR3 is TGTGCCAGCAGCGCACGCCTAGCGGGGAATTACAATGAGCAGTTCTTC. Translated: CASSARLAGNYNEQFF.

This clonotype was counted many times. The V gene is TRBV30, the J gene TRBJ2-7; 11 bases align to TRBD1. This CDR3 region has 14 residues. J lost 2 bases, V lost 4 bases, and 4 bases had no gene match. Germline V CDR1 and CDR2: GTSNPN, SVGIG (reference sequence). The CDR3 region is CAWNPGQGAYEQYF. CDR3 DNA sequence: TGTGCCTGGAATCCGGGACAGGGGGCCTACGAGCAGTACTTC.

This clonotype was seen at least ten times. The J gene is TRBJ1-2, the V gene TRBV11-2, with D maybe TRBD1 (5 bases). The CDR3 has 14 residues. The V gene lost 5 bases and the J gene lost 7 bases, with 17 bases spanning the gap. The germline gives CDR1 SGHAT, CDR2 FQNNGV. Here the CDR3 DNA reads TGTGCCAGCAGCCCGGGGCGGACATCGGCTGGCTACACCTTC. As protein: CASSPGRTSAGYTF.

This clonotype was seen a handful of times. The chain joins TRBV2 to TRBJ2-2; 8 positions agree with TRBD1. The V gene's germline CDR1 is SNHLY and CDR2 FYNNEI. The CDR3 spans 18 residues. J gave up 4 bases and V 3 bases, and 13 bases lay outside the gene matches. The CDR3 bases are TGTGCCAGCAGTGAGTTCGTTCGGGGGCAGGGGGCCACCGGGGAGCTGTTTTTT. Its translation: CASSEFVRGQGATGELFF. The full variable domain, its missing parts supplied by reference TRBV2 and TRBJ2-2, is EPEVTQTPSHQVTQMGQEVILRCVPISNHLYFYWYRQILGQKVEFLVSFYNNEISEKSEIFDDQFSVERPDGSNFTLKIRSTKLEDSAMYFCASSEFVRGQGATGELFFGEGSRLTVL.

The CDR3 loop is CASSYKWDGETEAFF. In DNA form, the CDR3 reads TGTGCCAGCAGTTACAAATGGGACGGGGAAACTGAAGCTTTCTTT. The chain combines TRBV6-2 or TRBV6-3 with TRBJ1-1, with D possibly being TRBD1 (5 bases). V was clipped by 2 bases and J by 5 bases, with 15 bases between them. Germline loops: CDR1 MNHEY, CDR2 SVGEGT. CDR3 length equals 15 residues.

The sample holds many counts of this clonotype. This chain connects TRBV20-1 to TRBJ2-7, with 14 bases that match TRBD2. The CDR3 is 14 amino acids. V gave up 6 bases and J gave up 7 bases; unmatched junction bases: 8. Germline CDR1 is DFQATT and CDR2 is SNEGSKA (reference sequence). The CDR3 nucleotides are TGCAGTGCGGCCGGGACTAGCGGGAGCGAGGAGCAGTACTTC. Translating gives CSAAGTSGSEEQYF.

The chain recombines TRBV7-2 with TRBJ2-4; D gene uncertain. This CDR3 is built from 14 residues. V was trimmed by 8 bases and J by 1 base, leaving 12 bases between them. CDR1 and CDR2 (germline): SGHTA, FQGNSA. The CDR3 region is CASRNLEAKNIQYF. The CDR3 bases are TGTGCCAGCCGGAACCTGGAGGCCAAAAACATTCAGTACTTC. Full variable domain (outside the CDR3, taken from reference TRBV7-2 and TRBJ2-4): GAGVSQSPSNKVTEKGKDVELRCDPISGHTALYWYRQSLGQGLEFLIYFQGNSAPDKSGLPSDRFSAERTGGSVSTLTIQRTQQEDSAVYLCASRNLEAKNIQYFGAGTRLSVL.

This clonotype was seen only a few times. The rearrangement links TRBV20-1 to TRBJ1-5, with D maybe TRBD1 (6 bases). Trimming removed 5 bases from V and 9 bases from J, with 20 bases in between. Germline V gives CDR1 DFQATT, CDR2 SNEGSKA (reference sequence). The CDR3 spans 14 residues. The CDR3 nucleotides are TGCAGTGCTGCAACAGGGTCCCCCTCCTCGCCCCAGCATTTT. It encodes CSAATGSPSSPQHF.

This clonotype was detected many times. J is TRBJ2-1 and V is TRBV6-2 or TRBV6-3; 7 nucleotides match TRBD2. The CDR3 extends over 17 amino acids. Per the germline V gene, CDR1 is MNHEY and CDR2 is SVGEGT. Unmatched junction bases numbered 16, after V lost 4 bases and J lost 7 bases. CDR3 nucleotides: TGTGCCAGCAGTTTCCCCCTCACGGGGAGGGCCAGGAATGAGCAGTTCTTC. Its translation: CASSFPLTGRARNEQFF.

In its sample, this clonotype was seen a few times. This sequence may be a read error, since a much larger clone differs from it by one base. J is TRBJ1-1 and V is TRBV3-1; 11 bases line up with TRBD1. The CDR3 is 14 residues long. Germline assignment: CDR1 LGHDT and CDR2 YNNKEL (reference sequence). The DNA of the CDR3 is TGTGCCAGCAGCGACGGACAGGGGGCCCCTGAAGGTTTCTTT. It specifies CASSDGQGAPEGFF.

This clonotype was seen a few times. The chain has TRBV5-5 and TRBJ2-2; 9 nucleotides align to TRBD2. V lost 3 bases, J lost 4 bases, and 13 bases stayed unmatched. Germline-derived CDR1 and CDR2 are SGHKS and YYEKEE (reference sequence). This CDR3 has 18 amino acids. In DNA form, the CDR3 reads TGTGCCAGCAGCTCCCGATACCAGCGGGAGGTTATCACCGGGGAGCTGTTTTTT. This codes for CASSSRYQREVITGELFF.

A note on this clonotype: This sequence is one base from a far larger clone and is likely a read error. This chain links TRBV5-1 with TRBJ2-5; D unresolved. The CDR3 is 13 amino acids. CDR1 is SGHRS, CDR2 YFSETQ, per germline. The CDR3 sequence: CASSLGIQEAQYF. CDR3 nucleotides: TGCGCCAGCAGCTTGGGGATCCAAGAGGCCCAGTACTTC. Together with reference TRBV5-1 and TRBJ2-5, the CDR3 gives the full variable domain: KAGVTQTPRYLIKTRGQQVTLSCSPISGHRSVSWYQQTPGQGLQFLFEYFSETQRNKGNFPGRFSGRQFSNSRSEMNVSTLELGDSALYLCASSLGIQEAQYFGPGTRLLVL.

This clonotype was counted at least ten times. This chain connects TRBV3-1 to TRBJ2-1; the D is unclear. CDR1 and CDR2 (germline): LGHDT, YNNKEL (reference sequence). The V gene lost 4 bases and the J gene lost 7 bases, with 11 bases spanning the gap. The CDR3 spans 13 residues. CDR3 in amino acids: CASSPRGRNEQFF. CDR3 nucleotides: TGTGCCAGCAGCCCCCGAGGAAGGAATGAGCAGTTCTTC.

The rearrangement joins TRBV2 to TRBJ1-2; no clear D gene. The CDR3 is 13 amino acids. Deletions cut 2 bases from V and 2 bases from J, with 6 bases between. Germline V lookup: CDR1 SNHLY, CDR2 FYNNEI. The CDR3 is CASSEPVNYGYTF. CDR3 DNA sequence: TGTGCCAGCAGTGAACCAGTGAACTATGGCTACACCTTC.

This rearrangement joins TRBV15 to TRBJ2-1, with D uncertain. CDR3 length equals 10 residues. Germline CDR1 LNHNV, CDR2 YYDKDF (reference sequence). V dropped 8 bases and J dropped 9 bases, with 8 bases sitting between them. The CDR3 sequence is CATGSGEQFF. CDR3 coding DNA: TGTGCCACCGGGTCTGGTGAGCAGTTCTTC.

The V and J genes are TRBV2 and TRBJ2-7; TRBD1 matches at 8 bases. The length of the CDR3 is 13 residues. Germline V CDR1 and CDR2: SNHLY, FYNNEI. J was trimmed by 4 bases and V by 7 bases; bases with no gene match: 6. Written as DNA, the CDR3 is TGTGCCAGCACTGGGACAGGAGGATACGAGCAGTACTTC. It codes for CASTGTGGYEQYF. Looking up the rest from reference TRBV2 and TRBJ2-7 gives the full variable domain: EPEVTQTPSHQVTQMGQEVILRCVPISNHLYFYWYRQILGQKVEFLVSFYNNEISEKSEIFDDQFSVERPDGSNFTLKIRSTKLEDSAMYFCASTGTGGYEQYFGPGTRLTVT.

This clonotype was detected many times. The CDR3 sequence: CASSPSGRTYNEQFF. CDR3 sequence (DNA): TGTGCCAGCTCACCTAGCGGGAGGACTTACAATGAGCAGTTCTTC. This rearrangement joins TRBV18 to TRBJ2-1, with 10 bases aligning to TRBD2. Germline V gives CDR1 KGHSH, CDR2 LQKENI. The CDR3 is made up of 15 amino acids. The J segment lost 4 bases and the V segment lost 3 bases, leaving 3 bases of the junction unmatched.

This clonotype turned up a few times. The CDR3 bases are TGCAGCGTTGAAATCCAGGGGATGATGGACTATGGCTACACCTTC. Translating it yields CSVEIQGMMDYGYTF. The chain has TRBV29-1 and TRBJ1-2; possible D gene TRBD1, 6 bases. Germline V gene sequence: CDR1 SQVTM, CDR2 ANQGSEA. V gave up 2 bases and J gave up 3 bases, with 16 bases separating them. The CDR3 is 15 amino acids.

This clonotype occurred many times. This chain links TRBV7-2 with TRBJ2-3; a weak D match, TRBD2 (5 bases). V was cut by 1 base and J by 3 bases, with 8 bases left in between. Germline-derived CDR1 and CDR2 are SGHTA and FQGNSA. This CDR3 spans 14 amino acids. The CDR3 region is CASSLVEATDTQYF. DNA of the CDR3: TGTGCCAGCAGCTTAGTGGAGGCTACAGATACGCAGTATTTT. Supplemented by reference TRBV7-2 and TRBJ2-3, the full variable domain reads GAGVSQSPSNKVTEKGKDVELRCDPISGHTALYWYRQSLGQGLEFLIYFQGNSAPDKSGLPSDRFSAERTGGSVSTLTIQRTQQEDSAVYLCASSLVEATDTQYFGPGTRLTVL.

The chain recombines TRBV6-5 with TRBJ2-2; 7 nucleotides agree with TRBD2. This CDR3 is built from 15 residues. Germline V CDR1 and CDR2: MNHEY, SVGAGI. The trim removed 3 bases at V and 6 bases at J, leaving 7 bases unmatched. DNA of the CDR3: TGTGCCAGCAGTTATCTGGCGGGAGTCCCCGGGGAGCTGTTTTTT. This sequence encodes CASSYLAGVPGELFF.

This clonotype was detected many times. This chain uses TRBV12-5 with TRBJ1-2; the match to TRBD1 covers 8 bases. The ends lost 6 bases at V and 4 bases at J; junction bases unmatched: 7. This CDR3 has 14 residues. Germline CDR1 LGHNT, CDR2 FRNRAP. CDR3 nucleotide sequence: TGTGCTAGTGGACAAACAGGGGGTTTCTATGGCTACACCTTC. This sequence encodes CASGQTGGFYGYTF.

This clonotype has a handful of counts. The V gene is TRBV6-2 or TRBV6-3, the J gene TRBJ2-7, with D perhaps being TRBD1 or TRBD2 (7 bases each). The V gene's germline CDR1 is MNHEY and CDR2 SVGEGT. The CDR3 length is 14 residues. Trimming took 4 bases from V and 3 from J, leaving 13 bases between them. CDR3 coding DNA: TGTGCCAGCAGTTCCTCAGGGGGGGGCTACGAGCAGTACTTC. Translated: CASSSSGGGYEQYF.

This clonotype was seen repeatedly, ten times or more. The rearrangement links TRBV10-3 to TRBJ2-5; no definite D call. CDR1 ENHRY and CDR2 SYGVKD come from the germline V gene. The V gene lost 3 bases and the J gene lost 1 base, with 9 bases spanning the gap. The CDR3 has 14 amino acids. CDR3 sequence (DNA): TGTGCCATCAGTGAAGGGCAGACCCAAGAGACCCAGTACTTC. The encoded protein is CAISEGQTQETQYF.

This clonotype was seen ten or more times. J is TRBJ2-5 and V is TRBV14; D is tentatively TRBD1 or TRBD2 (5 bases each). The V end was cut by 3 bases, the J end by 0 bases, with 14 bases between. The CDR3 totals 16 residues. Germline V gene data show CDR1 as SGHDN and CDR2 as FVKESK. CDR3 sequence reads: CASSQGDPANQETQYF. CDR3 nucleotides: TGTGCCAGCAGCCAGGGGGACCCGGCCAACCAAGAGACCCAGTACTTC.

The chain is built from TRBV6-1 and TRBJ1-1; 7 bases are shared with TRBD1. V dropped 5 bases and J dropped 7; count of bases not matched to a gene: 7. Germline CDR1 and CDR2: MNHNS and SASEGT. The CDR3 has 13 residues. CDR3: CASSREGQIEAFF. Here the CDR3 DNA reads TGTGCCAGCAGTAGAGAGGGACAGATTGAAGCTTTCTTT.

This clonotype was seen at least ten times. This sequence joins TRBV20-1 and TRBJ2-3; 8 nucleotides agree with TRBD1. The J call may be incorrect, as the DNA end agrees better with TRBJ2-1. The CDR3 consists of 13 residues. CDR1 and CDR2 (germline): DFQATT, SNEGSKA (reference sequence). The CDR3 nucleotides are TGCAGCCCCCGGGACAGGATAACGGGTGAGCAGTTCTTC. Amino acid sequence: CSPRDRITGEQFF.

This chain links TRBV20-1 with TRBJ1-2, with TRBD1 matching 9 bases. Losses at the gene ends were 0 bases for V and 8 bases for J; bases not matched to a gene: 13. The CDR3 spans 16 residues. Germline V gene sequence: CDR1 DFQATT, CDR2 SNEGSKA (reference sequence). CDR3 region: CSARERDRAAVGGYTF. Written as DNA, the CDR3 is TGCAGTGCTAGAGAAAGGGACAGGGCAGCGGTGGGGGGCTACACCTTC.

This clonotype was counted at least ten times. The chain employs TRBV5-1 and TRBJ2-5; maybe TRBD1 (6 bases). V gave up 4 bases and J gave up 2 bases, with 9 bases separating them. Germline CDR1 SGHRS, CDR2 YFSETQ. The CDR3 totals 13 residues. Written as DNA, the CDR3 is TGCGCCAGCAGCCGGGGACATCAAGAGACCCAGTACTTC. This gives the protein CASSRGHQETQYF.

Notes on this clonotype: This sequence may be a read error, since a much larger clone differs from it by one base. This chain connects TRBV5-1 to TRBJ2-7, with 7 nucleotides matching TRBD2. The CDR3 is 15 residues long. The germline CDR1 and CDR2 sequences are SGHRS and YFSETQ. This CDR3 reads CTSSWGGSRVYEQYF. As DNA, the CDR3 is TGCACCAGCAGCTGGGGGGGGTCGCGGGTCTACGAGCAGTACTTC.